A single sample is the source of the 10 T cell receptor beta chains below, sequenced in a study of OX40 agonist ivuxolimab in advanced cancers. Libraries were built with the immunoSEQ multiplex PCR assay. TCRdb stores this immuneACCESS table with in-frame sequences only. Part of the clones is absent; in the studies checked, under half of the shortfall reflects unresolved V genes, and no reason is known for the rest. The sample profile shows 70,000 to 95,000 clones; 86% of them were found once. The ten largest account for approximately 7% of the sample. The material was CD4+ or CD8+ T cells sorted from blood, obtained in a trial of the OX40 agonist ivuxolimab. These receptors were collected from an adult with an advanced solid tumor such as melanoma, head and neck, liver or kidney cancer.

The chain has TRBV6-1 and TRBJ1-2, with D perhaps TRBD1 (5 bases). The CDR3 has 15 amino acids. V lost 2 bases and J lost 8, with 18 bases in between. CDR1 and CDR2 from the germline V gene are MNHNS and SASEGT. CDR3 sequence (DNA): TGTGCCAGCAGTGAATATAGGGGCCGGCGGGAGGGCTACACCTTC. Protein sequence: CASSEYRGRREGYTF.

The V call is TRBV6-5, the J call TRBJ1-2; D not resolved. V was shortened by 2 bases and J by 9 bases, with 13 bases between the two germline ends. Germline V lookup: CDR1 MNHEY, CDR2 SVGAGI. The CDR3 length is 13 residues. This CDR3 is CASSYQRLHSYTF. CDR3 coding DNA: TGTGCCAGCAGTTACCAGAGGCTGCACAGCTACACCTTC.

The chain couples TRBV11-1 to TRBJ2-2, with TRBD1 identical over 7 bases. Trimming removed 5 bases from V and 4 bases from J; junction bases left unmatched: 7. CDR3 length equals 15 residues. Germline V lookup: CDR1 SGHAT, CDR2 FQDESV (reference sequence). The CDR3: CASSPRTGPTGELFF. DNA of the CDR3: TGTGCCAGCAGCCCACGGACAGGACCCACCGGGGAGCTGTTTTTT.

V gene TRBV15 combines with J gene TRBJ2-5; 9 nucleotides line up with TRBD2. The V gene's germline CDR1 is LNHNV and CDR2 YYDKDF (reference sequence). Germline trimming cut 5 bases from V and 5 bases from J; bases unmatched to any gene: 12. The CDR3 length is 16 residues. The CDR3 region is CATSRWGGRAEETQYF. The CDR3 DNA reads as TGTGCCACCAGCCGCTGGGGCGGGAGGGCCGAGGAGACCCAGTACTTC.

The genes are TRBV10-1 and TRBJ2-1; TRBD2 is a possible D gene (7 bases). The V gene lost 0 bases and the J gene lost 6 bases, with 15 bases spanning the gap. Per the germline V gene, CDR1 is WNHNN and CDR2 is SYGVQD (reference sequence). This CDR3 region has 16 residues. The CDR3 DNA reads as TGCGCCAGCAGTGAGTCGGGGGGGCCTCGTGGCAATGAGCAGTTCTTC. This codes for CASSESGGPRGNEQFF.

A single count supports this clone. The V and J genes are TRBV19 and TRBJ2-2; 9 bases are a match to TRBD2. CDR3 length: 13 amino acids. CDR1 is LNHDA, CDR2 SQIVND, per germline (reference sequence). Trimming removed 9 bases from V and 5 bases from J; junction bases left unmatched: 4. CDR3 DNA: TGTGCCAGCGCGGGAGGGATTACCGGGGAGCTGTTTTTT. It is translated as CASAGGITGELFF.

The V gene is TRBV11-2, the J gene TRBJ2-1, with TRBD2 matching 9 bases. Per germline, CDR1 SGHAT and CDR2 FQNNGV. After removal of 0 bases from V and 4 bases from J, the junction contained 1 base not matched to a gene. The CDR3 contains 15 residues. The CDR3 spells CASSLDLAGYNEQFF. The CDR3 DNA reads TGTGCCAGCAGCTTAGATCTAGCGGGGTACAATGAGCAGTTCTTC.

CDR3 in amino acids: CASSKDPGRGQFF. For the CDR3, the DNA is TGTGCCAGCAGTAAAGATCCAGGGAGAGGGCAGTTCTTC. This sequence joins TRBV7-3 and TRBJ2-1; either TRBD1 or TRBD2 may fit D (5 bases each). This CDR3 has 13 residues. V lost 6 bases and J 12 bases, leaving 18 bases between the germline ends. Germline V gene sequence: CDR1 SGHTA, CDR2 FQGTGA.

This chain uses TRBV29-1 with TRBJ2-2; 10 bases line up with TRBD2. Germline CDR1 SQVTM, CDR2 ANQGSEA. With 6 bases clipped from V and 4 bases from J, the junction kept 2 bases outside the gene matches. This CDR3 contains 13 residues. The CDR3, as DNA: TGCAGCGTACTAGCGGGATTCACCGGGGAGCTGTTTTTT. This gives the protein CSVLAGFTGELFF.

V is TRBV6-1 and J is TRBJ2-1; the D gene is possibly TRBD1 (6 bases). The CDR3 has 13 amino acids. V shed 7 bases and J shed 4 bases, with 11 bases lying between them. CDR1 and CDR2 from the germline V gene are MNHNS and SASEGT. CDR3 residues: CASMERGYNEQFF. CDR3 DNA sequence: TGTGCCAGCATGGAGAGGGGGTACAATGAGCAGTTCTTC.